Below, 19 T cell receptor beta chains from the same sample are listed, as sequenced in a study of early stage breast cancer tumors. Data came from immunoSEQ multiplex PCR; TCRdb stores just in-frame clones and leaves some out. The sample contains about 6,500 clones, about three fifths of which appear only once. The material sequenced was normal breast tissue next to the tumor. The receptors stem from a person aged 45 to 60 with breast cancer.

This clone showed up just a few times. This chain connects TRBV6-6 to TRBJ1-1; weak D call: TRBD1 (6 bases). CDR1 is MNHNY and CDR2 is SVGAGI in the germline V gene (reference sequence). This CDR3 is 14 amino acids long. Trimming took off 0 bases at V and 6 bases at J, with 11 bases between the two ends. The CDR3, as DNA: TGTGCCAGCAGTTACTCGACGGGGGCAGCTGAAGCTTTCTTT. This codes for CASSYSTGAAEAFF.

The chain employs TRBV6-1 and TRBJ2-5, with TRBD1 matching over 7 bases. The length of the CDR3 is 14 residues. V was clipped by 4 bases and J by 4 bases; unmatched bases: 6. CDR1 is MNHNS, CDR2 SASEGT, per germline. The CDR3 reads CASSGTGARETQYF. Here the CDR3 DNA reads TGTGCCAGCAGTGGCACAGGGGCAAGAGAGACCCAGTACTTC.

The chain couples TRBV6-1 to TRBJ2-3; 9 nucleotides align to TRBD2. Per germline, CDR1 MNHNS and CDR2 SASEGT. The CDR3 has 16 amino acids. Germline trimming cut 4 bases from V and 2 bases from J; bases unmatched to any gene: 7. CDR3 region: CASSARTSAYTDTQYF. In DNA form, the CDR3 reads TGTGCCAGCAGTGCCCGGACTAGCGCCTACACAGATACGCAGTATTTT.

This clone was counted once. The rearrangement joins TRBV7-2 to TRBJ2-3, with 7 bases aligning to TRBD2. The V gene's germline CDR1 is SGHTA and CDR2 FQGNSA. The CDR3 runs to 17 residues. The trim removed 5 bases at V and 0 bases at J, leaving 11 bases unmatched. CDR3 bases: TGTGCCAGCAGCGCCAGACTAGCATGGATTAGCACAGATACGCAGTATTTT. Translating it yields CASSARLAWISTDTQYF.

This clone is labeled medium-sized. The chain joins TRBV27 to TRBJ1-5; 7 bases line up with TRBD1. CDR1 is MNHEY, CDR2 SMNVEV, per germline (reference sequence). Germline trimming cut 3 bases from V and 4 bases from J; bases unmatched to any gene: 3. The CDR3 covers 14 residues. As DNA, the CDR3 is TGTGCCAGCAGTTTCGACAGGGAAAATCAGCCCCAGCATTTT. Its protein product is CASSFDRENQPQHF.

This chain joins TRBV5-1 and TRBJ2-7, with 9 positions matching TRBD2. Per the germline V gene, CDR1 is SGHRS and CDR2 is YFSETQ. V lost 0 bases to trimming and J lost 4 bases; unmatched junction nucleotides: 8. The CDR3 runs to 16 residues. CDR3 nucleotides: TGCGCCAGCAGCTTGGGGTCGGCTAGCGGGATTTACGAGCAGTACTTC. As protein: CASSLGSASGIYEQYF.

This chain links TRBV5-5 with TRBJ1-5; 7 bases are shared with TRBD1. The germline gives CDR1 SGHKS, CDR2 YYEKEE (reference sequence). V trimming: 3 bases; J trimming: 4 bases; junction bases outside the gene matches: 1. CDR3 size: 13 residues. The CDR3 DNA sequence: TGTGCCAGCAGCTGGGGACAGAATCAGCCCCAGCATTTT. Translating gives CASSWGQNQPQHF.

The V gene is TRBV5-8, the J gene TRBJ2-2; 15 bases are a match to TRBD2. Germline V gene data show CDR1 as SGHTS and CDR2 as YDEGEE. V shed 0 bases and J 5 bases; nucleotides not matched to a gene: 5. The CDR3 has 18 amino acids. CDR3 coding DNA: TGTGCCAGCAGCTTGGCCGGACTAGCGGGAGGGGCAACCGGGGAGCTGTTTTTT. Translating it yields CASSLAGLAGGATGELFF.

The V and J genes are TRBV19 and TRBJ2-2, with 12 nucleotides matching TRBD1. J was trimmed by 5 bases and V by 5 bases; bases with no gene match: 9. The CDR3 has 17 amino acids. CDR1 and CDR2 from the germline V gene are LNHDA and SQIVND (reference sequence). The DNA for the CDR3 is TGTGCCAGTAGTCCCAAGAGGGGACAGGGGGCTACCGGGGAGCTGTTTTTT. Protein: CASSPKRGQGATGELFF.

The CDR3 here is CAISPDRDEQYF. Written as DNA, the CDR3 is TGTGCCATCAGCCCCGACAGGGACGAGCAGTACTTC. The chain is built from TRBV10-3 and TRBJ2-5; 7 bases align to TRBD1. With the DNA end fitting TRBJ2-7 better, the J assignment may be wrong. CDR3 size: 12 residues. Germline V CDR1 and CDR2: ENHRY, SYGVKD.

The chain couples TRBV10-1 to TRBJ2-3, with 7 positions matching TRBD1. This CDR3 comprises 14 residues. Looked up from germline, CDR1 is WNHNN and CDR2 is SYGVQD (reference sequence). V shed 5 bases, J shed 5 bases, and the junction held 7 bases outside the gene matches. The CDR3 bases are TGCGCCAGCAGTCGGGACAGTTCTGGAGATACGCAGTATTTT. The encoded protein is CASSRDSSGDTQYF.

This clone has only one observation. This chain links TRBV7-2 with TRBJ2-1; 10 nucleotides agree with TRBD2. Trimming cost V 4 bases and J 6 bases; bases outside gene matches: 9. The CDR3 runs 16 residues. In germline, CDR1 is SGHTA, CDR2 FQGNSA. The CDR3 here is CASSSPGLAITNEQFF. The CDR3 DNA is TGTGCCAGCAGCTCTCCGGGACTAGCGATAACCAATGAGCAGTTCTTC.

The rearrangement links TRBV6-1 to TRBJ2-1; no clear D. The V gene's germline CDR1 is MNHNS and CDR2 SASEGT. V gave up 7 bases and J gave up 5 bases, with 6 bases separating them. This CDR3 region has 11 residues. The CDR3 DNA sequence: TGTGCCAGCATGACGAACAATGAGCAGTTCTTC. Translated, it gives CASMTNNEQFF.

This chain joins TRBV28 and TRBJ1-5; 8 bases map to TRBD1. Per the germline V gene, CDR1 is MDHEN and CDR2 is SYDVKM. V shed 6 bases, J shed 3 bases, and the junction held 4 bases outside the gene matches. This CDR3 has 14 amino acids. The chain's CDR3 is CASRYRGDNQPQHF. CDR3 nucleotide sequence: TGTGCCAGCAGATACAGGGGGGACAATCAGCCCCAGCATTTT.

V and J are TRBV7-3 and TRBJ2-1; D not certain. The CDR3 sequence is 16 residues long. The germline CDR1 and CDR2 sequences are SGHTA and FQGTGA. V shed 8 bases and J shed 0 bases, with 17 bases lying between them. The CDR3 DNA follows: TGTGCCAGCCCCACGGCAGTCATTTCCTCCTACAATGAGCAGTTCTTC. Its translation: CASPTAVISSYNEQFF. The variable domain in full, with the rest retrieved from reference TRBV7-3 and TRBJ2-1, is GAGVSQTPSNKVTEKGKYVELRCDPISGHTALYWYRQSLGQGPEFLIYFQGTGAADDSGLPNDRFFAVRPEGSVSTLKIQRTERGDSAVYLCASPTAVISSYNEQFFGPGTRLTVL.

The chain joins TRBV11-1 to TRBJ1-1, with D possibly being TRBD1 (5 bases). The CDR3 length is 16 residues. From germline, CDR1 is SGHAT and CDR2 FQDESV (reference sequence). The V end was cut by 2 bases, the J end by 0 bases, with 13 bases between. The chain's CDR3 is CASSLRPGGVNTEAFF. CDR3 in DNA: TGTGCCAGCAGCTTACGGCCCGGGGGGGTGAACACTGAAGCTTTCTTT.

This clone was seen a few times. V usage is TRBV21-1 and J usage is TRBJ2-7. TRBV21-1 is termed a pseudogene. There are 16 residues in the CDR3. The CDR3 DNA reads TGTGCCAGCAGCAAAGCCACGAGAAATAGGGCCTGCGAGCAGTACTTC. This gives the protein CASSKATRNRACEQYF.

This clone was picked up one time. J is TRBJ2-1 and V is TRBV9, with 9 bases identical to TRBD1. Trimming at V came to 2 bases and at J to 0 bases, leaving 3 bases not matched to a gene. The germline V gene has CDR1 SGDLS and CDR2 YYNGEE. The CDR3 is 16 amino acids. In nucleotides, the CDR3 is TGTGCCAGCAGCGTTGGACAGGGGAGCTCCTACAATGAGCAGTTCTTC. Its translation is CASSVGQGSSYNEQFF. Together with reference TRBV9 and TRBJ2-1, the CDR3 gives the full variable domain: DSGVTQTPKHLITATGQRVTLRCSPRSGDLSVYWYQQSLDQGLQFLIQYYNGEERAKGNILERFSAQQFPDLHSELNLSSLELGDSALYFCASSVGQGSSYNEQFFGPGTRLTVL.

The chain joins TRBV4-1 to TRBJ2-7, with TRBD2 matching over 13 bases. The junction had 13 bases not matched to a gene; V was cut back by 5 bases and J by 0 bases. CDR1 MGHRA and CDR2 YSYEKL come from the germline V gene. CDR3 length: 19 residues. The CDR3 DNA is TGCGCCAGCAGCGAAACTAGCGGGAGGGGATTACCGAGCTCCTACGAGCAGTACTTC. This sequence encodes CASSETSGRGLPSSYEQYF.